One and the same sample provided the 32 T cell receptor beta chains below, sequenced in a study of blood T cells in healthy people across ages. PCR was performed a second time for about 7 to 11 cycles using a sample-barcoded 5' primer and a J-beta primer mix. TCRdb redid the calling of the 5' RACE reads with MiXCR, one entry per CDR3 protein. Among some 1.5 million distinct CDR3 sequences, 28% were seen once, and the ten largest hold 7.7%. The sample consisted of blood. The receptor set was obtained from a woman under 40 in good health.

Notes on this clonotype: A read error may be the cause here, since a much bigger clone is one base away. CDR3 sequence reads: CAISESGRLNYEQYF. The CDR3 DNA reads TGTGCCATCAGTGAGTCCGGCCGCTTAAACTACGAGCAGTACTTC. The chain carries TRBV10-3 and TRBJ2-7; D unresolved. The CDR3 is 15 residues long. Germline values: CDR1 ENHRY, CDR2 SYGVKD. Trimming took 0 bases from V and 3 from J, leaving 12 bases between them.

In this sample, this clonotype turned up a few times. The chain joins TRBV19 to TRBJ2-1, with D perhaps TRBD1 (6 bases). The CDR3 contains 11 residues. The V gene lost 7 bases and the J gene lost 9 bases, with 10 bases spanning the gap. Germline CDR1 is LNHDA and CDR2 is SQIVND (reference sequence). The CDR3 region is CASTTGTEQFF. The CDR3 DNA reads TGTGCCAGTACTACAGGGACTGAGCAGTTCTTC.

This clonotype was seen more than once but under ten times. This sequence joins TRBV25-1 and TRBJ2-4, with D uncertain. Germline lookup yields CDR1 MGHDK and CDR2 SYGVNS. Trimming left V 4 bases short and J 7 bases short, with 5 bases between. This CDR3 has 11 amino acids. DNA of the CDR3: TGTGCCAGCAGTGCATGGAACATTCAGTACTTC. It translates to CASSAWNIQYF. The full variable domain, with the rest looked up from reference TRBV25-1 and TRBJ2-4, is EADIYQTPRYLVIGTGKKITLECSQTMGHDKMYWYQQDPGMELHLIHYSYGVNSTEKGDLSSESTVSRIRTEHFPLTLESARPSHTSQYLCASSAWNIQYFGAGTRLSVL.

This clonotype was recorded a few times. This rearrangement joins TRBV10-3 to TRBJ2-3; possible D gene TRBD2, 6 bases. The germline V gene encodes CDR1 ENHRY and CDR2 SYGVKD. The CDR3 covers 15 residues. V gave up 6 bases and J gave up 7 bases, with 20 bases separating them. The CDR3 is CAISPTRASDHTQYF. The CDR3, as DNA: TGTGCCATCAGCCCGACTAGAGCTTCCGATCATACGCAGTATTTT.

The chain employs TRBV28 and TRBJ1-4; possible D gene TRBD1, 5 bases. The CDR3 has 13 residues. V lost 8 bases to trimming and J lost 9 bases, with 16 bases between them. The germline gives CDR1 MDHEN, CDR2 SYDVKM. In DNA form, the CDR3 reads TGTGCCAGCCAAAACCCGGACAACAAAAAACTGTTTTTT. Translation gives CASQNPDNKKLFF.

There are many counts of this clonotype. This sequence joins TRBV12-3 or TRBV12-4 and TRBJ1-2; D call uncertain. V lost 3 bases and J lost 8, with 7 bases in between. The length of the CDR3 is 11 residues. The CDR3 loop is CASSLRRGYTF. CDR3 DNA sequence: TGTGCCAGCAGTTTGCGGCGGGGCTACACCTTC.

V gene TRBV19 combines with J gene TRBJ2-7; D perhaps matches TRBD1 (6 bases). V dropped 3 bases and J dropped 7 bases, with 10 bases sitting between them. The length of the CDR3 is 12 residues. Germline V gives CDR1 LNHDA, CDR2 SQIVND (reference sequence). The CDR3 reads CASSIGGKEQYF. The CDR3 DNA reads TGTGCCAGTAGTATTGGGGGCAAGGAGCAGTACTTC.

This chain connects TRBV25-1 to TRBJ2-5; D may match TRBD1 or TRBD2 (6 bases each). Germline V gene lookup returns CDR1 MGHDK and CDR2 SYGVNS. CDR3 length equals 14 residues. Trimming removed 4 bases from V and 5 bases from J, with 14 bases in between. The CDR3: CASSARRGVETQYF. CDR3 sequence (DNA): TGTGCCAGCAGTGCCCGGAGGGGGGTGGAGACCCAGTACTTC.

About this clonotype: At one end the junction does not follow the germline gene, possibly because of a read error. The chain employs TRBV19 and TRBJ2-4, with 8 nucleotides matching TRBD2. The tail of the sequence fits TRBJ2-7 better, so the J call may be wrong. The CDR3 has 13 residues. Germline V gene data show CDR1 as LNHDA and CDR2 as SQIVND (reference sequence). CDR3 bases: TGTGTCAGTAGTATTTTAGCGGGATACGAGCAGTACTTC. This gives the protein CVSSILAGYEQYF.

The V and J genes are TRBV7-9 and TRBJ2-1; 7 bases fit TRBD2. The junction had 11 bases not matched to a gene; V was cut back by 5 bases and J by 10 bases. This CDR3 spans 14 amino acids. From germline, CDR1 is SEHNR and CDR2 FQNEAQ (reference sequence). DNA for the CDR3: TGTGCCAGCAGCCCCGATAGCGGGTACTACGAGCAGTTCTTC. This codes for CASSPDSGYYEQFF. Based on the CDR3 plus reference TRBV7-9 and TRBJ2-1, the full variable domain is DTGVSQNPRHKITKRGQNVTFRCDPISEHNRLYWYRQTLGQGPEFLTYFQNEAQLEKSRLLSDRFSAERPKGSFSTLEIQRTEQGDSAMYLCASSPDSGYYEQFFGPGTRLTVL.

This clonotype was counted many times. The chain uses TRBV5-1 and TRBJ2-1, with TRBD2 matching over 8 bases. CDR1 and CDR2 (germline): SGHRS, YFSETQ. The CDR3 totals 18 residues. V lost 3 bases, J lost 1 base, and 12 bases stayed unmatched. DNA of the CDR3: TGCGCCAGCAGCTCTTCTGGGGCGGGGGGCTTTTCCTACAATGAGCAGTTCTTC. It codes for CASSSSGAGGFSYNEQFF.

The rearrangement joins TRBV6-6 to TRBJ2-3; either TRBD1 or TRBD2 may supply D (7 bases each). The CDR3 length is 15 residues. The ends were cut back, 0 bases at V and 5 bases at J, with 12 bases in the middle. Germline V gene lookup returns CDR1 MNHNY and CDR2 SVGAGI (reference sequence). Written as DNA, the CDR3 is TGTGCCAGCAGTTACTCGACAGGGAGGGGAGATACGCAGTATTTT. This encodes CASSYSTGRGDTQYF.

The rearrangement uses TRBV5-5 and TRBJ2-3, with 15 bases aligning to TRBD2. Per the germline V gene, CDR1 is SGHKS and CDR2 is YYEKEE (reference sequence). The CDR3 spans 17 residues. J gave up 2 bases and V 4 bases, and 5 bases lay outside the gene matches. The CDR3 is CASSLGLAGGFTDTQYF. CDR3 bases: TGTGCCAGCAGCCTCGGACTAGCGGGAGGGTTCACAGATACGCAGTATTTT.

This clonotype came up many times. The gene calls are TRBV29-1 and TRBJ2-7; 13 bases are a match to TRBD2. The CDR3 has 16 amino acids. Losses at the gene ends were 0 bases for V and 1 base for J; bases not matched to a gene: 3. Germline V gene sequence: CDR1 SQVTM, CDR2 ANQGSEA. The CDR3 DNA is TGCAGCGTTGAAGAAACACTAGCGGGAGGGTCCTACGAGCAGTACTTC. It yields the protein CSVEETLAGGSYEQYF.

Turning to this clonotype: This clone may be a read error of a much larger clone one base away. The chain employs TRBV12-3 or TRBV12-4 and TRBJ2-3; 8 bases are shared with TRBD2. This CDR3 spans 14 amino acids. Germline trimming cut 8 bases from V and 5 bases from J; bases unmatched to any gene: 9. The CDR3 DNA reads TGTGCCAGCCGCCCGGGACTAGTTGGAGATACGCAGTATTTT. This codes for CASRPGLVGDTQYF.

There are a few counts of this clonotype. The chain employs TRBV12-3 or TRBV12-4 and TRBJ1-1, with 7 bases fitting TRBD1. The CDR3 runs to 14 residues. The J segment lost 1 base and the V segment lost 6 bases, leaving 5 bases of the junction unmatched. CDR3 sequence (DNA): TGTGCCAGCAGGAGAGGACAGGAGAACACTGAAGCTTTCTTT. Translation gives CASRRGQENTEAFF.

In its sample, this clonotype was seen many times. V and J are TRBV7-9 and TRBJ1-6; D possibly corresponds to TRBD1 (6 bases). Germline-derived CDR1 and CDR2 are SEHNR and FQNEAQ (reference sequence). The CDR3 contains 14 residues. Trimming shortened V by 5 bases and J by 8 bases, and 13 bases separated the two germline ends. The DNA for the CDR3 is TGTGCCAGCAGCGAGAGGTCAGGGGATTCACCCCTCCACTTT. It codes for CASSERSGDSPLHF.

This clonotype was found a few times. The J gene is TRBJ2-1, the V gene TRBV14; D is undetermined. Between the trimmed V and J ends, which lost 0 bases and 6 bases, there was a span of 6 bases. The germline CDR1 and CDR2 sequences are SGHDN and FVKESK. The CDR3 sequence is 13 residues long. The CDR3 protein is CASSQDVGNEQFF. CDR3 DNA: TGTGCCAGCAGCCAAGATGTAGGCAATGAGCAGTTCTTC.

This clonotype appeared a single time. The genes are TRBV19 and TRBJ1-6; D gene uncertain. The V end lost 3 bases, the J end lost 7 bases, and 13 bases lay between the germline ends. This CDR3 has 15 residues. From germline, CDR1 is LNHDA and CDR2 SQIVND (reference sequence). As DNA, the CDR3 is TGTGCCAGTAGTATGTTGCGAGTTGGGAATTCACCCCTCCACTTT. Translated: CASSMLRVGNSPLHF. The variable domain in full, with the rest retrieved from reference TRBV19 and TRBJ1-6, is DGGITQSPKYLFRKEGQNVTLSCEQNLNHDAMYWYRQDPGQGLRLIYYSQIVNDFQKGDIAEGYSVSREKKESFPLTVTSAQKNPTAFYLCASSMLRVGNSPLHFGNGTRLTVT.

The genes are TRBV6-2 or TRBV6-3 and TRBJ1-1; a weak D match, TRBD1 (6 bases). CDR1 and CDR2 from the germline V gene are MNHEY and SVGEGT. The CDR3 length is 15 residues. V was cut by 6 bases and J by 0 bases, with 14 bases left in between. CDR3 amino acids: CASSSNRDMNTEAFF. The CDR3 nucleotides read TGTGCCAGCAGCTCAAACAGGGATATGAACACTGAAGCTTTCTTT.

The rearrangement links TRBV15 to TRBJ2-7; no clear D. Trimming took off 2 bases at V and 0 bases at J, with 14 bases between the two ends. The CDR3 length is 16 residues. The V gene's germline CDR1 is LNHNV and CDR2 YYDKDF (reference sequence). DNA of the CDR3: TGTGCCACCAGCAGAACTCCTAGGGAAACCTCCTACGAGCAGTACTTC. Amino acid sequence: CATSRTPRETSYEQYF.

CDR3 sequence reads: CASSWDRSATNEKLFF. The CDR3 DNA sequence: TGTGCCAGCAGTTGGGACAGATCAGCAACTAATGAAAAACTGTTTTTT. The chain uses TRBV28 and TRBJ1-4; 7 bases match TRBD1. CDR3 length: 16 residues. The trim removed 4 bases at V and 0 bases at J, leaving 5 bases unmatched. CDR1 is MDHEN and CDR2 is SYDVKM in the germline V gene.

This clonotype appeared a few times. The chain employs TRBV4-1 and TRBJ1-1; D possibly corresponds to TRBD1 (5 bases). Looked up from germline, CDR1 is MGHRA and CDR2 is YSYEKL. CDR3 length equals 12 residues. V shed 3 bases and J shed 11 bases, with 13 bases lying between them. The CDR3 DNA reads TGCGCCAGCAGCCAGCAGCAGGGCCCGGCTTTCTTT. Translated, it gives CASSQQQGPAFF.

At least ten counts were recorded for this clonotype. The chain has TRBV20-1 and TRBJ2-7; D unresolved. The V end lost 6 bases, the J end lost 3 bases, and 9 bases lay between the germline ends. This CDR3 has 11 amino acids. Germline V CDR1 and CDR2: DFQATT, SNEGSKA (reference sequence). CDR3 region: CSARLNYEQYF. In nucleotides, the CDR3 is TGCAGTGCCAGACTCAACTACGAGCAGTACTTC.

This clonotype was counted between two and nine times. The chain joins TRBV12-3 or TRBV12-4 to TRBJ2-3, with TRBD1 matching over 9 bases. The CDR3 is 14 residues long. With 6 bases clipped from V and 3 bases from J, the junction kept 4 bases outside the gene matches. The CDR3 region is CASRGDRGTDTQYF. CDR3 nucleotide sequence: TGTGCCAGCAGAGGAGACAGGGGGACAGATACGCAGTATTTT.

This clonotype was picked up a small number of times. J is TRBJ2-3 and V is TRBV6-1; 10 bases fit TRBD2. This CDR3 has 18 amino acids. After removal of 4 bases from V and 3 bases from J, the junction contained 13 bases not matched to a gene. Germline lookup yields CDR1 MNHNS and CDR2 SASEGT. CDR3 region: CASSAVESSAGGTDTQYF. The CDR3 DNA sequence: TGTGCCAGCAGTGCCGTCGAGTCCTCAGCGGGGGGGACAGATACGCAGTATTTT.

This clonotype showed up just once. Relative to the germline gene, one junction end is altered; a read error may explain this. The gene calls are TRBV2 and TRBJ2-3; no clear D. Germline-derived CDR1 and CDR2 are SNHLY and FYNNEI. The CDR3 totals 13 residues. This CDR3 is CVSIRTLGDTQYF. The CDR3 DNA sequence: TGTGTCAGCATAAGGACCCTTGGCGATACGCAGTATTTT.

This clonotype has a count of ten or more. The V gene is TRBV28, the J gene TRBJ2-5; D unresolved. The CDR3 has 15 amino acids. V was cut by 6 bases and J by 1 base, with 15 bases left in between. Germline V CDR1 and CDR2: MDHEN, SYDVKM. The CDR3 DNA reads as TGTGCCAGCAGGGTCCCAGGAGAGGCCCAAGAGACCCAGTACTTC. It encodes CASRVPGEAQETQYF.

The chain combines TRBV20-1 with TRBJ2-1; no reliable D call. V lost 2 bases and J lost 5, with 10 bases in between. The CDR3 has 13 residues. Germline assignment: CDR1 DFQATT and CDR2 SNEGSKA (reference sequence). CDR3 in DNA: TGCAGTGCTAGATTAAGCGTCGACAATGAGCAGTTCTTC. Amino acid sequence: CSARLSVDNEQFF.

This clonotype was detected a few times. The CDR3: CASSLALLRNLFF. The CDR3 nucleotides read TGTGCCAGCAGCTTAGCGCTTCTCAGGAATTTGTTCTTC. The chain carries TRBV7-2 and TRBJ2-1; D unclear. This CDR3 contains 13 residues. The ends were cut back, 0 bases at V and 15 bases at J, with 15 bases in the middle. Per germline, CDR1 SGHTA and CDR2 FQGNSA. Full variable domain (missing parts from reference TRBV7-2 and TRBJ2-1): GAGVSQSPSNKVTEKGKDVELRCDPISGHTALYWYRQSLGQGLEFLIYFQGNSAPDKSGLPSDRFSAERTGGSVSTLTIQRTQQEDSAVYLCASSLALLRNLFFGPGTRLTVL.

In this sample, this clonotype turned up a few times. A much larger clone lies one base from this, so it may be a read error. V usage is TRBV29-1 and J usage is TRBJ2-1; 8 nucleotides align to TRBD1. The CDR3 length is 16 residues. Germline CDR1 reads SQVTM; CDR2 reads ANQGSEA. With V trimmed by 1 base and J by 10 bases, 15 bases remained unmatched. The CDR3 is CSVEGGGQGANYEQFF. The CDR3 DNA follows: TGCAGCGTTGAAGGAGGGGGCCAGGGGGCGAACTACGAGCAGTTCTTC.

The chain combines TRBV20-1 with TRBJ2-3; D is possibly TRBD2 (6 bases). V was shortened by 6 bases and J by 8 bases, with 15 bases between the two germline ends. The germline gives CDR1 DFQATT, CDR2 SNEGSKA (reference sequence). The CDR3 spans 12 residues. The DNA of the CDR3 is TGCAGTGCCCTCGAGCGGGTCGGTACGCAGTATTTT. The encoded protein is CSALERVGTQYF.